The 27 T cell receptor beta chains reported below all come from one sample, sequenced in a study of regulatory T cells in long-lasting Graves disease. With iRepertoire HTBI primers and Arm-PCR of CDR3 regions, TCR beta libraries were built. TCRdb fed the multiplex PCR reads into MiXCR, producing one record per CDR3 protein. The sample records over 200,000 distinct CDR3 sequences, about 18% being singletons. Documented time point: newly diagnosed GD, antithyroid drugs for less than 3 months. The authors made the TCR library using RNA they extracted from PBMCs. The sample in question was peripheral blood mononuclear cells (PBMCs), obtained at new diagnosis, from a patient treated with antithyroid drugs. Receptor source: a female donor with Graves disease.

This clonotype was counted ten times or more. The chain is built from TRBV30 and TRBJ2-5; D gene unclear. This CDR3 spans 13 amino acids. Germline-derived CDR1 and CDR2 are GTSNPN and SVGIG (reference sequence). The ends were cut back, 1 base at V and 2 bases at J, with 8 bases in the middle. This chain's CDR3 is CAWSGLRQETQYF. DNA for the CDR3: TGTGCCTGGAGTGGGCTTCGGCAAGAGACCCAGTACTTC.

This clonotype occurred many times. The chain recombines TRBV7-9 with TRBJ1-4, with 7 bases identical to TRBD1. The J segment lost 0 bases and the V segment lost 6 bases, leaving 1 base of the junction unmatched. From germline, CDR1 is SEHNR and CDR2 FQNEAQ (reference sequence). The CDR3 consists of 14 residues. CDR3 in DNA: TGTGCCAGCAGTGGGACAGCAACTAATGAAAAACTGTTTTTT. Residues: CASSGTATNEKLFF.

This clonotype was counted ten times or more. The chain joins TRBV20-1 to TRBJ1-1; D remains ambiguous. V shed 4 bases and J shed 10 bases, with 13 bases lying between them. Germline V gene data show CDR1 as DFQATT and CDR2 as SNEGSKA (reference sequence). The CDR3 consists of 11 residues. CDR3: CSAIGPRGAFF. For the CDR3, the DNA is TGCAGTGCTATAGGACCGCGGGGAGCTTTCTTT.

This clonotype was counted many times. The chain recombines TRBV5-4 with TRBJ2-3; 9 positions match TRBD1. This CDR3 has 14 amino acids. With V trimmed by 3 bases and J by 4 bases, 3 bases remained unmatched. Germline CDR1 and CDR2: SGHNT and YYREEE (reference sequence). CDR3 sequence: CASSSGTGSDTQYF. In nucleotides, the CDR3 is TGTGCCAGCAGCTCCGGGACAGGGTCAGATACGCAGTATTTT.

At least ten counts were recorded for this clonotype. J is TRBJ2-1 and V is TRBV3-1; D not resolved. CDR3 length equals 16 residues. Germline V gene data show CDR1 as LGHDT and CDR2 as YNNKEL (reference sequence). The ends were cut back, 0 bases at V and 8 bases at J, with 17 bases in the middle. CDR3: CASSQEVASFLYEQFF. The CDR3 DNA sequence: TGTGCCAGCAGCCAAGAGGTAGCCTCATTTTTATATGAGCAGTTCTTC.

This clonotype came up many times. This chain joins TRBV6-1 and TRBJ1-6; 10 nucleotides match TRBD1. After removal of 5 bases from V and 14 bases from J, the junction contained 12 bases not matched to a gene. The V gene's germline CDR1 is MNHNS and CDR2 SASEGT. The CDR3 has 15 residues. The CDR3 spells CASSTWGTGDSALHF. In nucleotides, the CDR3 is TGTGCCAGCAGTACATGGGGGACAGGGGATTCGGCCCTCCACTTT.

In this sample, this clonotype turned up many times. The V call is TRBV5-5, the J call TRBJ2-5; a weak D match, TRBD1 (5 bases). Germline V gene data show CDR1 as SGHKS and CDR2 as YYEKEE (reference sequence). The CDR3 contains 14 residues. V was shortened by 4 bases and J by 4 bases, with 14 bases between the two germline ends. The CDR3 DNA sequence: TGTGCCAGCAGCCAGAATAGGGGAACAGAGACCCAGTACTTC. The encoded protein is CASSQNRGTETQYF. Full variable domain (outside the CDR3, taken from reference TRBV5-5 and TRBJ2-5): DAGVTQSPTHLIKTRGQQVTLRCSPISGHKSVSWYQQVLGQGPQFIFQYYEKEERGRGNFPDRFSARQFPNYSSELNVNALLLGDSALYLCASSQNRGTETQYFGPGTRLLVL.

This clonotype was seen only a few times. The V and J genes are TRBV9 and TRBJ2-3; 13 nucleotides match TRBD2. Germline-derived CDR1 and CDR2 are SGDLS and YYNGEE. With V trimmed by 3 bases and J by 3 bases, 16 bases remained unmatched. The length of the CDR3 is 20 residues. CDR3 nucleotides: TGTGCCAGCAGCGCCAATAGACCGGGACTAGCGGGACGGAGGACAGATACGCAGTATTTT. Protein product: CASSANRPGLAGRRTDTQYF.

Of note for this clonotype: A far larger clone is only one base removed, so a read error is likely. The CDR3 reads CGSSSVAGGGDEQFF. As DNA, the CDR3 is TGTGGCAGCAGCTCCGTAGCGGGAGGGGGCGATGAGCAGTTCTTC. This sequence joins TRBV11-2 and TRBJ2-1; 11 bases match TRBD2. This CDR3 spans 15 amino acids. Germline V gene lookup returns CDR1 SGHAT and CDR2 FQNNGV.

This chain links TRBV2 with TRBJ2-7; 9 nucleotides agree with TRBD2. Unmatched junction bases numbered 10, after V lost 4 bases and J lost 6 bases. Per germline, CDR1 SNHLY and CDR2 FYNNEI. The CDR3 loop spans 15 amino acids. Here the CDR3 reads CASSGAGGPWGEQYF. CDR3 in DNA: TGTGCCAGCAGTGGGGCGGGAGGGCCCTGGGGCGAGCAGTACTTC.

This clonotype was observed a few times. The chain uses TRBV5-6 and TRBJ2-7; tentatively, D is TRBD1 (6 bases). The V and J ends lost 2 bases and 5 bases respectively, with 23 bases between them. There are 17 residues in the CDR3. CDR1 is SGHDT, CDR2 YYEEEE, per germline. This chain's CDR3 is CASSLPPGAGDPDEQYF. The CDR3, as DNA: TGTGCCAGCAGCTTACCTCCTGGGGCAGGGGATCCCGACGAGCAGTACTTC.

This chain joins TRBV29-1 and TRBJ2-1; 8 bases match TRBD1. This CDR3 has 14 residues. CDR1 is SQVTM and CDR2 is ANQGSEA in the germline V gene. With 8 bases clipped from V and 11 bases from J, the junction kept 17 bases outside the gene matches. CDR3 DNA: TGCAGCTTATCGGCAGGGGGCTCGGGAGTACAGCAGTTCTTC. Its translation is CSLSAGGSGVQQFF.

This clonotype has at least ten counts. The chain carries TRBV19 and TRBJ2-7; D tentatively reads TRBD1 or TRBD2 (5 bases each). The germline V gene encodes CDR1 LNHDA and CDR2 SQIVND (reference sequence). The CDR3 totals 14 residues. The ends were cut back, 2 bases at V and 4 bases at J, with 12 bases in the middle. In DNA form, the CDR3 reads TGTGCCAGTAGTATATCGGGGCCCGGGTACGAGCAGTACTTC. Protein sequence: CASSISGPGYEQYF.

This clonotype was observed many times. The chain is built from TRBV18 and TRBJ2-3, with D perhaps matching TRBD2 (6 bases). Looked up from germline, CDR1 is KGHSH and CDR2 is LQKENI. The CDR3 totals 13 residues. Deletions cut 3 bases from V and 6 bases from J, with 10 bases between. This CDR3 is CASSPPGLDTQYF. The CDR3 DNA reads as TGTGCCAGCTCACCCCCGGGACTTGATACGCAGTATTTT.

This clonotype came up many times. This rearrangement joins TRBV6-4 to TRBJ2-5; 13 bases are a match to TRBD2. Germline CDR1 is MRHNA and CDR2 is SNTAGT. This CDR3 contains 15 residues. After removal of 3 bases from V and 2 bases from J, the junction contained 0 bases not matched to a gene. The CDR3 is CASSELAGGQETQYF. DNA for the CDR3: TGTGCCAGCAGTGAACTAGCGGGAGGGCAAGAGACCCAGTACTTC.

Remarks on this clonotype: A read error is likely here: a far larger clone is one base away. The gene calls are TRBV6-9 and TRBJ2-7; either TRBD1 or TRBD2 may supply D (5 bases each). The V gene's germline CDR1 is MNHGY and CDR2 SVAAGI. CDR3 size: 14 residues. The CDR3 region has the DNA TGTGCCAGCAGTTACCGGGACCGACACTACGAGCACTACTTC. Its translation: CASSYRDRHYEHYF.

The table lists this clonotype with many counts. The chain recombines TRBV28 with TRBJ1-2; D possibly corresponds to TRBD1 (5 bases). The V gene's germline CDR1 is MDHEN and CDR2 SYDVKM. The CDR3 length is 13 residues. Trimming removed 5 bases at V and 4 bases at J, with 11 bases between. The CDR3 coding sequence is TGTGCCAGCAGTATGGGACCTGGCTATGGCTACACCTTC. It is translated as CASSMGPGYGYTF.

This clonotype was picked up a small number of times. Germline and junction disagree at one end, which may indicate a read error. The chain carries TRBV7-9 and TRBJ1-2; D possibly corresponds to TRBD1 (6 bases). Germline CDR1 reads SEHNR; CDR2 reads FQNEAQ (reference sequence). The CDR3 is 13 residues long. Here the CDR3 reads CASSPEYAGGCTF. CDR3 nucleotide sequence: TGTGCCAGCAGCCCTGAATACGCGGGGGGCTGCACCTTC.

The chain uses TRBV7-8 and TRBJ1-1; D gene ambiguous. CDR3 length: 12 residues. The V gene's germline CDR1 is SGHVS and CDR2 FQNEAQ. The V gene lost 3 bases and the J gene lost 8 bases, with 10 bases spanning the gap. The chain's CDR3 is CASSFGGKEAFF. The CDR3 DNA sequence: TGTGCCAGCAGCTTCGGAGGGAAGGAAGCTTTCTTT.

This clonotype was detected ten times or more. The CDR3 is CASSGTIGGQETQYF. The CDR3 DNA reads TGTGCCAGCAGCGGGACGATCGGGGGTCAAGAGACCCAGTACTTC. The chain recombines TRBV9 with TRBJ2-5; perhaps TRBD2 as D (6 bases). Trimming shortened V by 3 bases and J by 2 bases, and 14 bases separated the two germline ends. CDR1 is SGDLS, CDR2 YYNGEE, per germline. The CDR3 has 15 amino acids.

This clonotype was detected ten times or more. The CDR3 DNA reads as TGTGCCAGCAGTTCTCTGACGGGGGCCTACGAGCAGTACTTC. Residues: CASSSLTGAYEQYF. This chain connects TRBV28 to TRBJ2-7, with D perhaps TRBD2 (6 bases). Germline V gives CDR1 MDHEN, CDR2 SYDVKM. Trimming removed 4 bases at V and 2 bases at J, with 12 bases between. This CDR3 comprises 14 residues.

The table lists this clonotype with many counts. This chain connects TRBV29-1 to TRBJ2-5, with a possible D match to TRBD1 (5 bases). V lost 6 bases to trimming and J lost 5 bases, with 16 bases between them. CDR1 and CDR2 from the germline V gene are SQVTM and ANQGSEA. This CDR3 is built from 13 residues. CDR3 sequence reads: CSVAGRNRETQYF. The CDR3 DNA sequence: TGCAGCGTCGCTGGCCGGAACAGGGAGACCCAGTACTTC.

This clonotype has ten or more counts. The chain recombines TRBV20-1 with TRBJ2-5; 7 bases line up with TRBD1. The germline CDR1 and CDR2 sequences are DFQATT and SNEGSKA (reference sequence). J gave up 4 bases and V 2 bases, and 7 bases lay outside the gene matches. The CDR3 runs 14 residues. Here the CDR3 DNA reads TGCAGTGCTAGAACTACTCCAGGGGGAGAGACCCAGTACTTC. This gives the protein CSARTTPGGETQYF.

This clonotype has at least ten counts. The genes are TRBV10-2 and TRBJ1-6; no clear D. Germline values: CDR1 WSHSY, CDR2 SAAADI. Trimming took off 2 bases at V and 10 bases at J, with 15 bases between the two ends. CDR3 length equals 15 residues. Here the CDR3 DNA reads TGCGCCAGCAGTGAGATTGGAGGGTACGAATCACCCCTCCACTTT. Protein sequence: CASSEIGGYESPLHF.

Notes on this clonotype: One base away lies a much larger clone, so this may be a sequencing read error. The chain has TRBV5-6 and TRBJ2-5, with TRBD2 as a possible D gene (5 bases). This CDR3 region has 13 residues. From germline, CDR1 is SGHDT and CDR2 YYEEEE. CDR3 sequence: CASSLGLWETQNF. CDR3 nucleotides: TGTGCCAGCAGCTTGGGTTTGTGGGAGACCCAGAACTTC. Supplemented by reference TRBV5-6 and TRBJ2-5, the full variable domain reads DAGVTQSPTHLIKTRGQQVTLRCSPKSGHDTVSWYQQALGQGPQFIFQYYEEEERQRGNFPDRFSGHQFPNYSSELNVNALLLGDSALYLCASSLGLWETQNFGPGTRLLVL.

This clonotype has at least ten counts. The gene calls are TRBV24-1 and TRBJ2-1; D is unresolved. The V end was cut by 5 bases, the J end by 5 bases, with 3 bases between. Germline V gene lookup returns CDR1 KGHDR and CDR2 SFDVKD. The CDR3 length is 11 residues. CDR3: CATSADNEQFF. In nucleotides, the CDR3 is TGTGCCACCAGTGCGGACAATGAGCAGTTCTTC.

This clonotype was counted between two and nine times. The V call is TRBV11-2, the J call TRBJ2-7; 9 bases map to TRBD1. J was trimmed by 4 bases and V by 5 bases; bases with no gene match: 9. The CDR3 sequence is 15 residues long. Germline-derived CDR1 and CDR2 are SGHAT and FQNNGV. CDR3 loop: CASSRTGGAIYEQYF. Here the CDR3 DNA reads TGTGCCAGCAGCCGAACAGGGGGCGCGATTTACGAGCAGTACTTC.